Included here is one T cell receptor beta chain sequence, with context. Seattle enrolled patients during active infection and tracked them longitudinally. These data originate in a study of blood T cell repertoires in COVID-19. Looking at the study overall: There were acute and convalescent COVID-19 samples, and they came from the United States, Italy and Spain. T cells, B-cell-depleted T cells, or PBMCs supplied cDNA or gDNA.

In the authors' methods: From reference gene primer amplification, estimates of nucleated cell counts were derived. Here immunoSEQ multiplex PCR was the method, and the copy in TCRdb shows in-frame clones only, minus some. V, J and clone size are taken as reported in that table, and D and trimming were inferred from the DNA itself. Here the sample spans 40,000 to 45,000 clones, approximately 94% being singletons. V lost 7 bases to trimming and J lost 2 bases; unmatched junction nucleotides: 4. The CDR3 totals 14 residues. The germline CDR1 and CDR2 sequences are LNHDA and SQIVND (reference sequence).

The material sequenced was peripheral blood. This clonotype originated in a man aged 50-60 years with COVID-19, enrolled during active disease. The V and J genes are TRBV19 and TRBJ2-1; TRBD2 matches at 8 bases. The CDR3 coding sequence is TGTGCCAGTAAGAGCGGGAGCCCCTACAATGAGCAGTTCTTC. Translating it yields CASKSGSPYNEQFF.